One sample yielded the 23 T cell receptor beta chains listed below, sequenced in a study of OX40 agonist ivuxolimab in advanced cancers. Only in-frame clones appear in the TCRdb table, and some are missing; sequencing was by immunoSEQ multiplex PCR. Of about 53,000 clones listed, approximately 81% are singletons. The input for sequencing was CD4+ or CD8+ T cells sorted from blood, taken in a trial of the OX40 agonist ivuxolimab. Receptors originate from an adult with an advanced solid tumor such as melanoma, head and neck, liver or kidney cancer.

V gene TRBV18 combines with J gene TRBJ1-1; 7 positions match TRBD1. Germline V lookup: CDR1 KGHSH, CDR2 LQKENI. J gave up 2 bases and V 2 bases, and 8 bases lay outside the gene matches. This CDR3 is built from 16 residues. CDR3 sequence reads: CASSPETGTENTEAFF. The CDR3 DNA reads as TGTGCCAGCTCACCAGAAACCGGGACAGAAAACACTGAAGCTTTCTTT.

In its sample, this clone was seen a few times. The chain uses TRBV11-3 and TRBJ1-1; TRBD1 matches 8 bases. Trimming at V came to 5 bases and at J to 6 bases, leaving 8 bases not matched to a gene. CDR1 and CDR2 (germline): SGHNT, YENEEA. The length of the CDR3 is 14 residues. The CDR3 sequence is CASSEQGVGAEAFF. CDR3 sequence (DNA): TGTGCCAGCAGCGAACAGGGGGTCGGAGCTGAAGCTTTCTTT.

The rearrangement uses TRBV7-2 and TRBJ1-4; D unclear. The CDR3 is 14 amino acids. Germline V gene lookup returns CDR1 SGHTA and CDR2 FQGNSA. Deletions cut 2 bases from V and 5 bases from J, with 9 bases between. DNA of the CDR3: TGTGCCAGCAGCTTAAATATGGGAAATGAAAAACTGTTTTTT. Its protein is CASSLNMGNEKLFF.

J is TRBJ2-7 and V is TRBV12-2; the D segment call TRBD2 is taken from the table without a DNA check. TRBV12-2 is a pseudogene. The CDR3 consists of 23 residues. The CDR3 coding sequence is TGTGCAAGTCGCATGGATGGACTGACAGGGCCCCCCCGTTCTAGCGGGGCGGACTACGAGCAGTACTTC. It translates to CASRMDGLTGPPRSSGADYEQYF.

V and J are TRBV29-1 and TRBJ2-3; 10 bases fit TRBD2. Trimming removed 6 bases from V and 6 bases from J; junction bases left unmatched: 12. CDR1 is SQVTM, CDR2 ANQGSEA, per germline. The CDR3 totals 15 residues. The CDR3 DNA is TGCAGCGTCCCACTTTCCGGTAGCGGGAGGGATACGCAGTATTTT. Its translation is CSVPLSGSGRDTQYF.

As concerns this clone: Other nucleotide sequences in the sample specify the same CDR3. The V and J genes are TRBV28 and TRBJ2-7; D not certain. The germline V and J ends were trimmed by 4 bases and 3 bases, with 4 bases remaining between them. CDR1 MDHEN and CDR2 SYDVKM come from the germline V gene. This CDR3 is built from 11 residues. Written as DNA, the CDR3 is TGTGCCAGCAGTTCTAACTACGAGCAGTACTTC. It yields the protein CASSSNYEQYF. Looking up the rest from reference TRBV28 and TRBJ2-7 gives the full variable domain: DVKVTQSSRYLVKRTGEKVFLECVQDMDHENMFWYRQDPGLGLRLIYFSYDVKMKEKGDIPEGYSVSREKKERFSLILESASTNQTSMYLCASSSNYEQYFGPGTRLTVT.

The J gene is TRBJ2-7, the V gene TRBV7-3, with 12 bases identical to TRBD2. Germline V gene data show CDR1 as SGHTA and CDR2 as FQGTGA. The V and J ends lost 4 bases and 3 bases, in that order; junction bases with no gene match: 4. This CDR3 is built from 15 residues. The CDR3 bases are TGTGCCAGCAGCTCACCGACTAGCGGGAGCTACGAGCAGTACTTC. Encoded protein: CASSSPTSGSYEQYF.

The chain recombines TRBV27 with TRBJ2-7, with 9 nucleotides matching TRBD2. J lost 0 bases, V lost 7 bases, and 4 bases had no gene match. Germline lookup yields CDR1 MNHEY and CDR2 SMNVEV (reference sequence). CDR3 length equals 14 residues. CDR3 amino acids: CASTTTSGSYEQYF. In DNA, the CDR3 is TGTGCCAGCACGACGACTAGCGGCTCCTACGAGCAGTACTTC.

The chain joins TRBV18 to TRBJ1-2; unclear D gene. This CDR3 has 12 residues. Trimming left V 3 bases short and J 9 bases short, with 11 bases between. Germline V CDR1 and CDR2: KGHSH, LQKENI. In nucleotides, the CDR3 is TGTGCCAGCTCACCGGGCCAGGCACGCTACACCTTC. Translation: CASSPGQARYTF.

V usage is TRBV7-9 and J usage is TRBJ1-2, with TRBD1 identical over 7 bases. Per germline, CDR1 SEHNR and CDR2 FQNEAQ (reference sequence). This CDR3 is 13 amino acids long. V dropped 3 bases and J dropped 4; count of bases not matched to a gene: 2. DNA for the CDR3: TGTGCCAGCAGCTTGGGACAGCCCTATGGCTACACCTTC. Translated, it gives CASSLGQPYGYTF.

CDR3 sequence (DNA): TGTGCCAGCAGCTTAGAGGGAAACTATGGCTACACCTTC. Translating gives CASSLEGNYGYTF. The chain is built from TRBV11-3 and TRBJ1-2; D call uncertain. The V and J ends lost 0 bases and 2 bases respectively, with 4 bases between them. This CDR3 comprises 13 residues. Germline loops: CDR1 SGHNT, CDR2 YENEEA.

The V and J genes are TRBV28 and TRBJ1-1; D perhaps matches TRBD1 (5 bases). Germline V gene sequence: CDR1 MDHEN, CDR2 SYDVKM. This CDR3 region has 17 residues. Trimming left V 5 bases short and J 0 bases short, with 19 bases between. The CDR3: CASSPTGWGNMNTEAFF. CDR3 nucleotide sequence: TGTGCCAGCAGTCCAACCGGGTGGGGGAATATGAACACTGAAGCTTTCTTT.

With regard to this clone: A read error may account for a junction end that differs from germline. Within the sample, other DNA sequences also encode this same CDR3. The rearrangement links TRBV6-1 to TRBJ1-1, with 8 bases matching TRBD1. This CDR3 contains 14 residues. Germline CDR1 is MNHNS and CDR2 is SASEGT. CDR3 in amino acids: CASVGYRGGTEAFF. CDR3 bases: TGTGCCAGCGTAGGGTACAGGGGGGGTACTGAAGCTTTTTTT.

The CDR3 region is CASSLDVQQETQYF. Here the CDR3 DNA reads TGTGCCAGCAGCTTAGATGTACAACAAGAGACCCAGTACTTC. The chain links TRBV11-3 to TRBJ2-5; the D is unclear. From germline, CDR1 is SGHNT and CDR2 YENEEA. The CDR3 is 14 amino acids. V was trimmed by 0 bases and J by 2 bases, leaving 7 bases between them. The full variable domain, rest sourced from reference TRBV11-3 and TRBJ2-5, is EAGVVQSPRYKIIEKKQPVAFWCNPISGHNTLYWYLQNLGQGPELLIRYENEEAVDDSQLPKDRFSAERLKGVDSTLKIQPAELGDSAVYLCASSLDVQQETQYFGPGTRLLVL.

The V and J genes are TRBV29-1 and TRBJ2-5; D tentatively reads TRBD1 or TRBD2 (6 bases each). Trimming removed 7 bases at V and 5 bases at J, with 20 bases between. The germline V gene has CDR1 SQVTM and CDR2 ANQGSEA. The CDR3 contains 14 residues. The CDR3 is CSAEGSGAAETQYF. The CDR3 DNA is TGCAGCGCCGAAGGTTCGGGGGCCGCGGAGACCCAGTACTTC. Using reference TRBV29-1 and TRBJ2-5 for the parts outside the CDR3, the full variable domain is SAVISQKPSRDICQRGTSLTIQCQVDSQVTMMFWYRQQPGQSLTLIATANQGSEATYESGFVIDKFPISRPNLTFSTLTVSNMSPEDSSIYLCSAEGSGAAETQYFGPGTRLLVL.

This chain joins TRBV18 and TRBJ2-3; D uncertain. From germline, CDR1 is KGHSH and CDR2 LQKENI. The CDR3 runs to 16 residues. Between the trimmed V and J ends, which lost 3 bases and 0 bases, there was a span of 13 bases. DNA of the CDR3: TGTGCCAGCTCACCCTTTACTACCCAAAGCACAGATACGCAGTATTTT. Residues: CASSPFTTQSTDTQYF. Full variable domain (outside the CDR3, taken from reference TRBV18 and TRBJ2-3): NAGVMQNPRHLVRRRGQEARLRCSPMKGHSHVYWYRQLPEEGLKFMVYLQKENIIDESGMPKERFSAEFPKEGPSILRIQQVVRGDSAAYFCASSPFTTQSTDTQYFGPGTRLTVL.

This clone came up a few times. The chain is built from TRBV5-6 and TRBJ1-1; a weak D match, TRBD1 (5 bases). From germline, CDR1 is SGHDT and CDR2 YYEEEE. The CDR3 has 15 residues. V lost 1 base and J lost 5, with 15 bases in between. CDR3 sequence (DNA): TGTGCCAGCAGCTTGTGGGCAGGGAAGGGGACTGAAGCTTTCTTT. It yields the protein CASSLWAGKGTEAFF.

This clone is medium-sized. The rearrangement links TRBV15 to TRBJ1-3; unclear D gene. The CDR3 has 18 residues. Germline-derived CDR1 and CDR2 are LNHNV and YYDKDF (reference sequence). Trimming cost V 0 bases and J 4 bases, with 19 bases left between them. CDR3 coding DNA: TGTGCCACCAGCAGAGATCTTACCTTCTCAACCTACGGAAACACCATATATTTT. Translated: CATSRDLTFSTYGNTIYF.

In its sample, this clone was seen a few times. This sequence joins TRBV9 and TRBJ1-1, with D perhaps TRBD1 (6 bases). The ends were cut back, 1 base at V and 0 bases at J, with 7 bases in the middle. Germline CDR1 is SGDLS and CDR2 is YYNGEE. CDR3 size: 14 residues. The CDR3 region is CASSVTGMNTEAFF. CDR3 nucleotide sequence: TGTGCCAGCAGCGTAACAGGGATGAACACTGAAGCTTTCTTT.

The chain carries TRBV11-1 and TRBJ2-6; 8 bases align to TRBD1. The CDR3 consists of 18 residues. V dropped 5 bases and J dropped 0; count of bases not matched to a gene: 9. Germline CDR1 reads SGHAT; CDR2 reads FQDESV (reference sequence). In nucleotides, the CDR3 is TGTGCCAGCAGCGCCCGACAGGGGCGATCCTCTGGGGCCAACGTCCTGACTTTC. Amino acid sequence: CASSARQGRSSGANVLTF.

The chain carries TRBV7-9 and TRBJ1-5, with a weak D call TRBD1 (5 bases). The V gene's germline CDR1 is SEHNR and CDR2 FQNEAQ (reference sequence). This CDR3 comprises 18 residues. V was pared by 7 bases and J by 2 bases, with 24 bases between. Here the CDR3 DNA reads TGTGCCAGCACCCTATCCTTAACAGGTCGCGAAGGCAATCAGCCCCAGCATTTT. Amino acids: CASTLSLTGREGNQPQHF.

The chain uses TRBV5-5 and TRBJ1-4; D unclear. This CDR3 is built from 11 residues. The ends were cut back, 4 bases at V and 11 bases at J, with 9 bases in the middle. Germline-derived CDR1 and CDR2 are SGHKS and YYEKEE (reference sequence). CDR3: CASSVTGKLFF. DNA of the CDR3: TGTGCCAGCAGCGTCACCGGGAAACTGTTTTTT.

The chain employs TRBV10-2 and TRBJ2-2; possible D gene TRBD2, 6 bases. V shed 10 bases and J shed 7 bases, with 22 bases lying between them. The CDR3 length is 15 residues. The germline V gene encodes CDR1 WSHSY and CDR2 SAAADI. CDR3 nucleotides: TGCGCCACCAACGGACCGGGATTGGGAGGCGGGGAGCTGTTTTTT. It yields the protein CATNGPGLGGGELFF.